The 29 T cell receptor beta chains listed next were all sequenced from one sample in a study of cytomegalovirus exposure and HLA in healthy donors. In the PCR, 60 Vbeta and 13 Jbeta primers were used. The protocol was immunoSEQ multiplex PCR, while the TCRdb copy is restricted to in-frame clones and leaves out a portion. The repertoire consists of about 150,000 clones, with around 60% occurring once and the leading ten covering roughly 6.8%. The material sequenced was PBMCs. These receptor sequences come from a woman in her fifties or sixties in good health and CMV-seropositive.

In DNA form, the CDR3 reads TGTGCCAGCAGCTTGAAACAGTCCACAGATACGCAGTATTTT. Its protein is CASSLKQSTDTQYF. J is TRBJ2-3 and V is TRBV5-4; the D is unclear. This CDR3 has 14 amino acids. V shed 1 base and J shed 2 bases, with 8 bases lying between them. The germline V gene encodes CDR1 SGHNT and CDR2 YYREEE (reference sequence). Drawing the rest from reference TRBV5-4 and TRBJ2-3, the complete variable domain is ETGVTQSPTHLIKTRGQQVTLRCSSQSGHNTVSWYQQALGQGPQFIFQYYREEENGRGNFPPRFSGLQFPNYSSELNVNALELDDSALYLCASSLKQSTDTQYFGPGTRLTVL.

This chain uses TRBV28 with TRBJ2-7; possible D gene TRBD2, 5 bases. The CDR3 runs 15 residues. Looked up from germline, CDR1 is MDHEN and CDR2 is SYDVKM. The germline V and J ends were trimmed by 5 bases and 3 bases, with 17 bases remaining between them. The CDR3 region is CASSPRKGVVYEQYF. DNA of the CDR3: TGTGCCAGCAGTCCCCGTAAGGGAGTGGTCTACGAGCAGTACTTC.

The chain is built from TRBV28 and TRBJ2-2; TRBD1 matches at 9 bases. CDR1 is MDHEN, CDR2 SYDVKM, per germline. V lost 4 bases to trimming and J lost 4 bases; unmatched junction nucleotides: 1. This CDR3 spans 14 amino acids. DNA for the CDR3: TGTGCCAGCAGTTCGGGACAGGGCACCGGGGAGCTGTTTTTT. Translated: CASSSGQGTGELFF. Using reference TRBV28 and TRBJ2-2 for the parts outside the CDR3, the full variable domain is DVKVTQSSRYLVKRTGEKVFLECVQDMDHENMFWYRQDPGLGLRLIYFSYDVKMKEKGDIPEGYSVSREKKERFSLILESASTNQTSMYLCASSSGQGTGELFFGEGSRLTVL.

Turning to this clone: Its ends do not fully match the called genes, so a read error is possible. The chain uses TRBV6-5 and TRBJ2-2; 11 bases line up with TRBD1. The germline CDR1 and CDR2 sequences are MNHEY and SVGAGI. The CDR3 length is 13 residues. The CDR3 region has the DNA TGTGCCAGCAGTTACTATGGGACAGGGGGGCTGTTTTTT. This translates into CASSYYGTGGLFF.

V and J are TRBV4-3 and TRBJ2-7; a possible D gene is TRBD2 (5 bases). V was trimmed by 1 base and J by 7 bases, leaving 17 bases between them. The length of the CDR3 is 15 residues. Germline CDR1 and CDR2: LGHNA and YSLEER. Here the CDR3 reads CASSQGTGTQREQYF. Written as DNA, the CDR3 is TGCGCCAGCAGCCAAGGAACGGGAACCCAAAGGGAGCAGTACTTC.

The chain has TRBV7-9 and TRBJ2-7, with TRBD2 identical over 7 bases. J gave up 5 bases and V 6 bases, and 13 bases lay outside the gene matches. CDR3 size: 15 residues. Per germline, CDR1 SEHNR and CDR2 FQNEAQ (reference sequence). DNA for the CDR3: TGTGCCAGCAGAGAAACTAGCGAGGGAGGAGACGAGCAGTACTTC. It encodes CASRETSEGGDEQYF.

This clone was observed a few times. The gene calls are TRBV28 and TRBJ1-1; D may be TRBD1 (5 bases). CDR3 length equals 13 residues. Trimming removed 6 bases from V and 7 bases from J, with 15 bases in between. CDR1 MDHEN and CDR2 SYDVKM come from the germline V gene. CDR3 DNA sequence: TGTGCCAGCAGCCTGGGGAGGCAGGGTGAAGCTTTCTTT. Translating gives CASSLGRQGEAFF.

This rearrangement joins TRBV19 to TRBJ2-6, with 8 bases fitting TRBD2. The CDR3 totals 15 residues. Looked up from germline, CDR1 is LNHDA and CDR2 is SQIVND (reference sequence). Trimming cost V 7 bases and J 4 bases; bases outside gene matches: 6. For the CDR3, the DNA is TGTGCCAGTACCCGGGGGGGAGGCGGGGCCAACGTCCTGACTTTC. Protein sequence: CASTRGGGGANVLTF.

This chain uses TRBV6-5 with TRBJ1-4; TRBD1 matches 11 bases. CDR1 is MNHEY and CDR2 is SVGAGI in the germline V gene. This CDR3 comprises 14 residues. The V gene end was trimmed by 5 bases and the J gene end by 8 bases; junction bases not matched to a gene: 4. The chain's CDR3 is CASSGTGGREKLFF. The CDR3 nucleotides are TGTGCCAGCAGTGGGACAGGGGGGAGAGAAAAACTGTTTTTT.

V and J are TRBV4-1 and TRBJ2-7; TRBD1 agrees at 9 bases. There are 19 residues in the CDR3. V shed 2 bases and J 3 bases; nucleotides not matched to a gene: 17. Looked up from germline, CDR1 is MGHRA and CDR2 is YSYEKL. Here the CDR3 reads CASSQWAVPGQGEVYEQYF. In DNA, the CDR3 is TGCGCCAGCAGCCAATGGGCTGTCCCGGGACAGGGAGAGGTCTACGAGCAGTACTTC.

DNA of the CDR3: TGCGCCAGCAGCCACCTCGGGCTAGCGGCCAATGAGCAGTTCTTC. It specifies CASSHLGLAANEQFF. The J gene is TRBJ2-1, the V gene TRBV4-3; 7 positions agree with TRBD2. CDR3 length: 15 residues. V shed 3 bases and J 6 bases; nucleotides not matched to a gene: 8. Germline CDR1 is LGHNA and CDR2 is YSLEER.

Here the CDR3 reads CASGPGQHFQPQHF. In DNA, the CDR3 is TGTGCCAGTGGGCCCGGACAGCATTTTCAGCCCCAGCATTTT. V usage is TRBV28 and J usage is TRBJ1-5; D perhaps matches TRBD1 (6 bases). Deletions cut 9 bases from V and 6 bases from J, with 18 bases between. The germline V gene has CDR1 MDHEN and CDR2 SYDVKM. The CDR3 runs 14 residues.

J is TRBJ2-2 and V is TRBV7-9; 7 bases map to TRBD2. This CDR3 comprises 17 residues. CDR1 SEHNR and CDR2 FQNEAQ come from the germline V gene (reference sequence). V lost 5 bases, J lost 7 bases, and 16 bases stayed unmatched. CDR3 loop: CASSVGTNGSKDGELFF. The CDR3 nucleotides are TGTGCCAGCAGCGTCGGGACTAACGGGAGTAAGGACGGGGAGCTGTTTTTT.

The rearrangement joins TRBV5-1 to TRBJ1-4, with a tentative D call TRBD1 (5 bases). The length of the CDR3 is 15 residues. Deletions cut 3 bases from V and 4 bases from J, with 13 bases between. Germline loops: CDR1 SGHRS, CDR2 YFSETQ. The DNA for the CDR3 is TGCGCCAGCAGCTCCGGGACTACACTTAATGAAAAACTGTTTTTT. Its protein product is CASSSGTTLNEKLFF. The complete variable domain, with remaining parts taken from reference TRBV5-1 and TRBJ1-4, reads KAGVTQTPRYLIKTRGQQVTLSCSPISGHRSVSWYQQTPGQGLQFLFEYFSETQRNKGNFPGRFSGRQFSNSRSEMNVSTLELGDSALYLCASSSGTTLNEKLFFGSGTQLSVL.

The chain links TRBV7-2 to TRBJ2-7, with TRBD2 matching 9 bases. The trim removed 3 bases at V and 1 base at J, leaving 1 base unmatched. Germline V gene sequence: CDR1 SGHTA, CDR2 FQGNSA. The CDR3 is 14 amino acids. For the CDR3, the DNA is TGTGCCAGCAGCTTTCTAGCGGGGTCCTACGAGCAGTACTTC. Translated, it gives CASSFLAGSYEQYF.

The chain has TRBV6-5 and TRBJ1-1, with D possibly matching TRBD1 (5 bases). The CDR3 covers 13 residues. The germline V and J ends were trimmed by 7 bases and 4 bases, with 13 bases remaining between them. Germline CDR1 reads MNHEY; CDR2 reads SVGAGI. As DNA, the CDR3 is TGTGCCAGCAAGCAGGGCAGTCGCACTGAAGCTTTCTTT. It codes for CASKQGSRTEAFF.

The chain employs TRBV14 and TRBJ2-7, with D unclear. Trimming removed 1 base from V and 7 bases from J, with 11 bases in between. CDR3 length: 13 residues. Looked up from germline, CDR1 is SGHDN and CDR2 is FVKESK. CDR3: CASSQGRAWEQYF. The CDR3 nucleotides read TGTGCCAGCAGCCAAGGACGAGCGTGGGAGCAGTACTTC.

This clone was recorded a few times. The sample has other DNA sequences that encode this CDR3 too. The genes are TRBV6-5 and TRBJ2-2; 7 nucleotides line up with TRBD1. The CDR3 extends over 14 amino acids. V shed 6 bases and J 7 bases; nucleotides not matched to a gene: 8. The V gene's germline CDR1 is MNHEY and CDR2 SVGAGI. The CDR3 sequence: CASSLTGIDGELFF. CDR3 nucleotides: TGTGCCAGCAGCCTGACAGGGATTGACGGGGAGCTGTTTTTT.

This chain connects TRBV5-4 to TRBJ2-2; TRBD1 aligns across 8 bases. Trimming at V came to 4 bases and at J to 0 bases, leaving 8 bases not matched to a gene. This CDR3 spans 17 amino acids. Germline CDR1 and CDR2: SGHNT and YYREEE (reference sequence). CDR3 sequence reads: CASSGGTGPANTGELFF. Written as DNA, the CDR3 is TGTGCCAGCAGCGGGGGGACAGGCCCTGCGAACACCGGGGAGCTGTTTTTT. Full variable domain (missing parts from reference TRBV5-4 and TRBJ2-2): ETGVTQSPTHLIKTRGQQVTLRCSSQSGHNTVSWYQQALGQGPQFIFQYYREEENGRGNFPPRFSGLQFPNYSSELNVNALELDDSALYLCASSGGTGPANTGELFFGEGSRLTVL.

The V and J genes are TRBV5-1 and TRBJ2-3; TRBD2 agrees at 10 bases. The CDR3 has 16 residues. With V trimmed by 4 bases and J by 5 bases, 10 bases remained unmatched. Germline V gene lookup returns CDR1 SGHRS and CDR2 YFSETQ. The CDR3 sequence is CASSLGLAGVIDTQYF. The CDR3 DNA sequence: TGCGCCAGCAGCCTCGGGCTAGCGGGAGTGATAGATACGCAGTATTTT.

The rearrangement links TRBV19 to TRBJ2-1; D remains ambiguous. V was shortened by 3 bases and J by 4 bases, with 7 bases between the two germline ends. Germline V gives CDR1 LNHDA, CDR2 SQIVND (reference sequence). There are 13 residues in the CDR3. In nucleotides, the CDR3 is TGTGCCAGTAGTATTCAGTTGTACAATGAGCAGTTCTTC. Translating gives CASSIQLYNEQFF. The whole variable domain, filled in from reference TRBV19 and TRBJ2-1, reads DGGITQSPKYLFRKEGQNVTLSCEQNLNHDAMYWYRQDPGQGLRLIYYSQIVNDFQKGDIAEGYSVSREKKESFPLTVTSAQKNPTAFYLCASSIQLYNEQFFGPGTRLTVL.

J is TRBJ1-2 and V is TRBV27; D is possibly TRBD1 (5 bases). V dropped 8 bases and J dropped 6 bases, with 22 bases sitting between them. This CDR3 region has 15 residues. Germline CDR1 MNHEY, CDR2 SMNVEV (reference sequence). CDR3 sequence (DNA): TGTGCCAGCCTACCTGGGGGGGAGGCTCATAATGGCTACACCTTC. Its translation: CASLPGGEAHNGYTF.

This clone was seen only once. The chain uses TRBV28 and TRBJ1-1, with 10 bases identical to TRBD1. Germline V gene lookup returns CDR1 MDHEN and CDR2 SYDVKM. With V trimmed by 4 bases and J by 3 bases, 14 bases remained unmatched. This CDR3 region has 18 residues. Here the CDR3 DNA reads TGTGCCAGCAGTTCCCCCCCCGGGACAGGGGACGGGGACACTGAAGCTTTCTTT. Encoded protein: CASSSPPGTGDGDTEAFF. The full variable domain, with the rest looked up from reference TRBV28 and TRBJ1-1, is DVKVTQSSRYLVKRTGEKVFLECVQDMDHENMFWYRQDPGLGLRLIYFSYDVKMKEKGDIPEGYSVSREKKERFSLILESASTNQTSMYLCASSSPPGTGDGDTEAFFGQGTRLTVV.

The CDR3 DNA follows: TGCGCCAGCAGCTTAATGGGGAGCCCCTACGAGCAGTACTTC. Protein: CASSLMGSPYEQYF. This rearrangement joins TRBV5-1 to TRBJ2-7, with a possible D match to TRBD2 (5 bases). Germline V gene lookup returns CDR1 SGHRS and CDR2 YFSETQ. V lost 2 bases and J lost 2, with 11 bases in between. This CDR3 has 14 residues.

The chain uses TRBV28 and TRBJ2-7; D unclear. Trimming removed 2 bases at V and 7 bases at J, with 15 bases between. The CDR3 loop spans 14 amino acids. Per germline, CDR1 MDHEN and CDR2 SYDVKM. The chain's CDR3 is CASSLAPLEKEQYF. The CDR3 nucleotides read TGTGCCAGCAGTTTAGCCCCCCTGGAGAAGGAGCAGTACTTC.

This clone turned up a few times. The chain couples TRBV5-1 to TRBJ1-2, with no clear D. CDR3 length: 14 amino acids. From germline, CDR1 is SGHRS and CDR2 YFSETQ. V was trimmed by 0 bases and J by 2 bases, leaving 8 bases between them. In nucleotides, the CDR3 is TGCGCCAGCAGCTTGGCCGTGCAGAACTATGGCTACACCTTC. This codes for CASSLAVQNYGYTF.

The chain employs TRBV29-1 and TRBJ2-1, with 8 bases lining up with TRBD2. J was trimmed by 6 bases and V by 6 bases; bases with no gene match: 4. Germline V gives CDR1 SQVTM, CDR2 ANQGSEA. This CDR3 has 12 residues. Here the CDR3 DNA reads TGCAGCGTCCGGGGGGGAACCAATGAGCAGTTCTTC. Its protein product is CSVRGGTNEQFF.

The chain joins TRBV5-1 to TRBJ2-2; D is perhaps TRBD2 (5 bases). Germline values: CDR1 SGHRS, CDR2 YFSETQ. The CDR3 runs 15 residues. Trimming removed 3 bases from V and 0 bases from J, with 9 bases in between. This CDR3 reads CASSSPGTNTGELFF. The CDR3 region has the DNA TGCGCCAGCAGCTCTCCGGGGACGAACACCGGGGAGCTGTTTTTT.

This clone was seen more than once but under ten times. The V gene is TRBV7-9, the J gene TRBJ2-1; 7 nucleotides line up with TRBD2. CDR1 SEHNR and CDR2 FQNEAQ come from the germline V gene (reference sequence). This CDR3 has 13 residues. V shed 5 bases and J 7 bases; nucleotides not matched to a gene: 5. Here the CDR3 DNA reads TGTGCCAGCAGCCCCGGACTAGATAATGAGCAGTTCTTC. Amino acids: CASSPGLDNEQFF.